Below, 25 T cell receptor beta chains from the same sample are listed, as sequenced in a study of blood T cell repertoires in COVID-19. Measured with immunoSEQ multiplex PCR; TCRdb has only the in-frame clones, and not every one. The sample has over 250,000 clones; 70% to 90% are singletons. Sequencing used peripheral blood. The origin of the receptors is a woman between 40 and 55 years old who had recovered from COVID-19.

The chain couples TRBV5-1 to TRBJ1-2; 8 nucleotides match TRBD1. There are 15 residues in the CDR3. J gave up 8 bases and V 6 bases, and 15 bases lay outside the gene matches. Germline CDR1 SGHRS, CDR2 YFSETQ. The CDR3 DNA sequence: TGCGCCAGCAACCCAACCGGGACAGGCCCTCTAGGCTACACCTTC. It codes for CASNPTGTGPLGYTF. Using reference TRBV5-1 and TRBJ1-2 for the parts outside the CDR3, the full variable domain is KAGVTQTPRYLIKTRGQQVTLSCSPISGHRSVSWYQQTPGQGLQFLFEYFSETQRNKGNFPGRFSGRQFSNSRSEMNVSTLELGDSALYLCASNPTGTGPLGYTFGSGTRLTVV.

This clone appeared once. This rearrangement joins TRBV28 to TRBJ1-2; D gene unclear. The germline gives CDR1 MDHEN, CDR2 SYDVKM. Trimming pared 2 bases from V and 4 bases from J, leaving 14 bases between. The CDR3 extends over 15 amino acids. The CDR3 DNA sequence: TGTGCCAGCAGTTTAGGCCTTCCGACGGGCTATGGCTACACCTTC. Encoded protein: CASSLGLPTGYGYTF.

This clone was seen more than once but under ten times. The rearrangement links TRBV27 to TRBJ1-2; D possibly corresponds to TRBD1 (5 bases). The V end lost 4 bases, the J end lost 4 bases, and 10 bases lay between the germline ends. This CDR3 is built from 13 residues. Germline V gene lookup returns CDR1 MNHEY and CDR2 SMNVEV (reference sequence). CDR3 region: CASSWGRAYGYTF. CDR3 in DNA: TGTGCCAGCAGTTGGGGCCGAGCCTATGGCTACACCTTC.

The V and J genes are TRBV6-5 and TRBJ1-2; D gene uncertain. Between the trimmed V and J ends, which lost 2 bases and 7 bases, there was a span of 17 bases. CDR1 and CDR2 (germline): MNHEY, SVGAGI. This CDR3 comprises 15 residues. The CDR3 region has the DNA TGTGCCAGCAGTTACCCGGGGAGTCCGGGTGGTGGCTACACCTTC. It codes for CASSYPGSPGGGYTF.

V usage is TRBV30 and J usage is TRBJ1-1; maybe TRBD1 (5 bases). CDR3 length: 13 amino acids. V was trimmed by 0 bases and J by 5 bases, leaving 10 bases between them. CDR1 GTSNPN and CDR2 SVGIG come from the germline V gene (reference sequence). In DNA, the CDR3 is TGTGCCTGGAGTGTGGGGCATTGGACTGAAGCTTTCTTT. It specifies CAWSVGHWTEAFF.

This clone was observed a single time. In DNA, the CDR3 is TGTGCCACCAGTGCTCCGGGAGCAACAGATACGCAGTATTTT. Its protein product is CATSAPGATDTQYF. J is TRBJ2-3 and V is TRBV24-1; possible D gene TRBD2, 6 bases. The V gene's germline CDR1 is KGHDR and CDR2 SFDVKD. The CDR3 consists of 14 residues. Between the trimmed V and J ends, which lost 5 bases and 3 bases, there was a span of 11 bases.

The J gene is TRBJ1-2, the V gene TRBV30; TRBD1 is a possible D gene (5 bases). V shed 4 bases and J shed 4 bases, with 19 bases lying between them. The CDR3 runs to 15 residues. Germline CDR1 and CDR2: GTSNPN and SVGIG (reference sequence). CDR3 sequence: CAWTLGGLVGYGYTF. The CDR3 DNA is TGTGCCTGGACCTTGGGGGGTTTGGTGGGCTATGGCTACACCTTC.

The chain couples TRBV18 to TRBJ1-2, with unresolved D. The CDR3 spans 13 residues. Per the germline V gene, CDR1 is KGHSH and CDR2 is LQKENI. The V gene lost 6 bases and the J gene lost 2 bases, with 10 bases spanning the gap. CDR3 coding DNA: TGTGCCAGCTCCCCCGGGTTAAACTATGGCTACACCTTC. This gives the protein CASSPGLNYGYTF.

The chain couples TRBV11-2 to TRBJ1-2; 8 nucleotides match TRBD1. This CDR3 comprises 14 residues. Trimming removed 5 bases from V and 4 bases from J; junction bases left unmatched: 6. The V gene's germline CDR1 is SGHAT and CDR2 FQNNGV. The CDR3 DNA sequence: TGTGCCAGCAGCGAAGACAGGGGTCCCTATGGCTACACCTTC. The encoded protein is CASSEDRGPYGYTF.

The chain carries TRBV9 and TRBJ2-4, with D tentatively TRBD1 (6 bases). In germline, CDR1 is SGDLS, CDR2 YYNGEE. The CDR3 sequence is 14 residues long. V gave up 4 bases and J gave up 4 bases, with 12 bases separating them. The CDR3, as DNA: TGTGCCAGCAGCACCGGGACACAAAAAAACATTCAGTACTTC. Translated, it gives CASSTGTQKNIQYF.

This clone was seen only once. This CDR3 is CASSLARVGYSNQPQHF. The CDR3 DNA reads TGTGCCAGCAGCTTGGCCCGGGTTGGATATAGCAATCAGCCCCAGCATTTT. The chain uses TRBV5-6 and TRBJ1-5; no firm D call. Trimming left V 0 bases short and J 0 bases short, with 13 bases between. This CDR3 has 17 residues. Germline CDR1 SGHDT, CDR2 YYEEEE.

The chain is built from TRBV30 and TRBJ2-3, with 9 bases matching TRBD1. After removal of 4 bases from V and 4 bases from J, the junction contained 3 bases not matched to a gene. The CDR3 totals 13 residues. Germline CDR1 GTSNPN, CDR2 SVGIG (reference sequence). The CDR3 region has the DNA TGTGCCTGGAACAGGGGGCGCCCAGATACGCAGTATTTT. Translated, it gives CAWNRGRPDTQYF.

The CDR3 reads CSGRTGGIANEKLFF. CDR3 in DNA: TGCAGCGGCCGGACAGGGGGTATCGCTAATGAAAAACTGTTTTTT. The V call is TRBV29-1, the J call TRBJ1-4, with 10 bases aligning to TRBD1. The V and J ends lost 7 bases and 3 bases, in that order; junction bases with no gene match: 8. Germline V CDR1 and CDR2: SQVTM, ANQGSEA. This CDR3 is built from 15 residues.

This chain uses TRBV9 with TRBJ2-3; 8 bases align to TRBD2. From germline, CDR1 is SGDLS and CDR2 YYNGEE. CDR3 length equals 15 residues. Trimming cost V 3 bases and J 1 base; bases outside gene matches: 4. The CDR3, as DNA: TGTGCCAGCAGCGCGGGAGGGGGGGGCACAGATACGCAGTATTTT. Translating it yields CASSAGGGGTDTQYF.

In regard to this clone: Compared with germline, one end of the junction differs, possibly owing to a read error. The gene calls are TRBV7-7 and TRBJ2-3; TRBD2 matches 9 bases. In germline, CDR1 is SSHAT, CDR2 FNYEAQ (reference sequence). The CDR3 runs 17 residues. The CDR3 loop is CASSPGTSHGGTDTQYF. Here the CDR3 DNA reads TGTGCTAGCAGCCCCGGGACTAGCCACGGGGGCACAGATACGCAGTATTTT.

The rearrangement joins TRBV24-1 to TRBJ2-1; the D gene is possibly TRBD1 (5 bases). The CDR3 loop spans 14 amino acids. CDR1 and CDR2 from the germline V gene are KGHDR and SFDVKD. Trimming took 7 bases from V and 5 from J, leaving 14 bases between them. Written as DNA, the CDR3 is TGTGCCACCAGCGGGCCTAGGGGCCACAATGAGCAGTTCTTC. Protein: CATSGPRGHNEQFF.

The chain links TRBV6-5 to TRBJ1-2, with D hard to call. This CDR3 spans 11 amino acids. Germline values: CDR1 MNHEY, CDR2 SVGAGI. With 6 bases removed from V and 2 bases from J, the gap between germline ends came to 4 bases. This CDR3 reads CASRENYGYTF. CDR3 sequence (DNA): TGTGCCAGCAGAGAGAACTATGGCTACACCTTC.

The sample holds a few counts of this clone. The V and J genes are TRBV10-1 and TRBJ1-1, with D unclear. The germline V gene encodes CDR1 WNHNN and CDR2 SYGVQD (reference sequence). This CDR3 contains 15 residues. V was pared by 0 bases and J by 1 base, with 9 bases between. The CDR3 nucleotides are TGCGCCAGCAGTGAGTCGAGGCAGCGGAACACTGAAGCTTTCTTT. Protein product: CASSESRQRNTEAFF.

This clone was counted a single time. The rearrangement joins TRBV6-5 to TRBJ2-2; 7 bases are a match to TRBD2. CDR1 is MNHEY, CDR2 SVGAGI, per germline. The CDR3 is made up of 14 amino acids. V lost 8 bases and J lost 5; bases outside the gene matches: 8. The CDR3 sequence is CASRYLGGTGELFF. In DNA, the CDR3 is TGTGCCAGCCGATACCTCGGGGGGACCGGGGAGCTGTTTTTT.

This chain joins TRBV18 and TRBJ2-1; 12 nucleotides match TRBD1. The CDR3 length is 15 residues. With V trimmed by 0 bases and J by 12 bases, 6 bases remained unmatched. Looked up from germline, CDR1 is KGHSH and CDR2 is LQKENI. CDR3 nucleotides: TGTGCCAGCTCACCACCGGGACAGGGGGCCACGGGGCAGTTCTTC. This gives the protein CASSPPGQGATGQFF. Full variable domain (outside the CDR3, taken from reference TRBV18 and TRBJ2-1): NAGVMQNPRHLVRRRGQEARLRCSPMKGHSHVYWYRQLPEEGLKFMVYLQKENIIDESGMPKERFSAEFPKEGPSILRIQQVVRGDSAAYFCASSPPGQGATGQFFGPGTRLTVL.

The rearrangement links TRBV6-5 to TRBJ1-5, with D maybe TRBD1 (6 bases). The CDR3 has 15 amino acids. Trimming took off 0 bases at V and 8 bases at J, with 14 bases between the two ends. CDR1 and CDR2 (germline): MNHEY, SVGAGI. CDR3 sequence (DNA): TGTGCCAGCAGTTACTCGTGGGACAAAGGGGAGCCCCAGCATTTT. This sequence encodes CASSYSWDKGEPQHF.

V gene TRBV27 combines with J gene TRBJ2-7; 9 nucleotides line up with TRBD1. CDR3 length: 13 residues. V shed 6 bases and J 3 bases; nucleotides not matched to a gene: 3. Germline CDR1 is MNHEY and CDR2 is SMNVEV (reference sequence). In DNA form, the CDR3 reads TGTGCCAGCAGCCCGGACAGGGGCTACGAGCAGTACTTC. Protein product: CASSPDRGYEQYF.

The rearrangement links TRBV3-1 (or the pseudogene TRBV3-2) to TRBJ2-3, with 8 bases matching TRBD1. Germline V lookup: CDR1 LGHDT, CDR2 YNNKEL (reference sequence). The ends lost 3 bases at V and 4 bases at J; junction bases unmatched: 6. CDR3 length: 15 amino acids. The CDR3 protein is CASSHAAGGADTQYF. The CDR3 DNA is TGTGCCAGCAGCCACGCAGCAGGGGGCGCAGATACGCAGTATTTT.

The CDR3 spells CATSDSGDQETQYF. CDR3 DNA sequence: TGTGCCACCAGTGATAGCGGGGACCAAGAGACCCAGTACTTC. This rearrangement joins TRBV24-1 to TRBJ2-5, with 7 nucleotides matching TRBD2. There are 14 residues in the CDR3. Germline CDR1 KGHDR, CDR2 SFDVKD. The V gene end was trimmed by 3 bases and the J gene end by 0 bases; junction bases not matched to a gene: 0.

This chain uses TRBV10-3 with TRBJ2-7; D is ambiguous. V was cut by 6 bases and J by 5 bases, with 11 bases left in between. This CDR3 is 12 amino acids long. Per the germline V gene, CDR1 is ENHRY and CDR2 is SYGVKD. The CDR3, as DNA: TGTGCCATCAGCGCCGTCCCGGACGAGCAGTACTTC. Translation gives CAISAVPDEQYF.